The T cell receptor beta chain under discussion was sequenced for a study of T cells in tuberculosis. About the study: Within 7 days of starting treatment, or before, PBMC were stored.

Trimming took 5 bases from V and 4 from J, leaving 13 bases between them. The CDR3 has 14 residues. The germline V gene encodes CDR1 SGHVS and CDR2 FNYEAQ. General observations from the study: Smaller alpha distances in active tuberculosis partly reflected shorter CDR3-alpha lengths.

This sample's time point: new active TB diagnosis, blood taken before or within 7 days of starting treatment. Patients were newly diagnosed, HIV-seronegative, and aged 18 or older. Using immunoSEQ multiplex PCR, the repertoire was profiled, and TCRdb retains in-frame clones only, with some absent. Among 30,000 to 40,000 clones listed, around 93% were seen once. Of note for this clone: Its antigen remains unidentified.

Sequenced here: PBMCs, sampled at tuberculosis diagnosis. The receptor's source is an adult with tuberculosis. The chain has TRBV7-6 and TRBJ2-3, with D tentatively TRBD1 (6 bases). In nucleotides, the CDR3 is TGTGCCAGCAGCCACCTAAACAGGGCAGATACGCAGTATTTT. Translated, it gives CASSHLNRADTQYF.